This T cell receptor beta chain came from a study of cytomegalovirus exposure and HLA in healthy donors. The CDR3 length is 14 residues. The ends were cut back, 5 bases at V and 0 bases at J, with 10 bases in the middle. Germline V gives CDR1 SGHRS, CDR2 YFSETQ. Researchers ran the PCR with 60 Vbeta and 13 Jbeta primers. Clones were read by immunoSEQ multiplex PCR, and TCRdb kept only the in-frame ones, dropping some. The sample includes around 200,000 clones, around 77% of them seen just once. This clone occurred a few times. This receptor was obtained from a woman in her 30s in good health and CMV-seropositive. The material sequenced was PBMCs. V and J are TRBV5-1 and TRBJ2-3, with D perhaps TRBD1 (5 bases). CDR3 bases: TGCGCCAGCAGAAGTGGGGCCAGCACAGATACGCAGTATTTT. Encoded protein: CASRSGASTDTQYF.